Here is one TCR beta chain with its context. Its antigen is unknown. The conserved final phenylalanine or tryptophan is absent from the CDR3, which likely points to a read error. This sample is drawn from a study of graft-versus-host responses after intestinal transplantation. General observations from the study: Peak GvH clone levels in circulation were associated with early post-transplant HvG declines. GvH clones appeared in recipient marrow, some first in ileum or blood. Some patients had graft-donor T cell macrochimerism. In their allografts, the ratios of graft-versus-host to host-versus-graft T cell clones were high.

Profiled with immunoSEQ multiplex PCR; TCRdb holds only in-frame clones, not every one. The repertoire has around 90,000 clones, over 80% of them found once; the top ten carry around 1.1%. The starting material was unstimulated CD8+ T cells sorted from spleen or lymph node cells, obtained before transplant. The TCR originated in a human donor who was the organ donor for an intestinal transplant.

CDR3 protein: CASSDTLAKNIQYL. In DNA form, the CDR3 reads TGCGCCAGCAGCGATACACTAGCCAAAAACATTCAGTACCTC. This chain links TRBV5-1 with TRBJ2-4; no clear D. Germline CDR1 is SGHRS and CDR2 is YFSETQ. V lost 4 bases and J 0 bases, leaving 8 bases between the germline ends. The CDR3 covers 14 residues.